This T cell receptor beta chain was sequenced during a study of shared clonotypes between healthy human individuals (dated by TCRdb to the early 2020s). Describing the broader study: The cohort comprised a couple of women and a few men aged 18 to 49 years. Per donor, leukapheresis produced somewhere between about 0.94 and 9.5 billion PBMCs. For each donor, three plates each were used for CD4 naive and CD4 memory, two plates were used for CD8 naive, and one plate was used for CD8 memory. To increase sequencing depth and limit assay-specific biases, different laboratories used diverse techniques to prepare libraries and sequence TCR repertoires. Blood TCR repertoires of a handful of healthy adults were deeply sequenced to estimate repertoire size and the extent of clonotype sharing between individuals.

As to this clone: The antigen it recognizes is unknown. Base qualities are not provided; no much larger clone lies one nucleotide away.

The junction carries 17 bases between V and J, which are trimmed by 3 bases and 5 bases respectively. From a lookup of the germline V gene, CDR1 and CDR2 are MNHNS and SASEGT. The CDR3 numbers 16 residues from cysteine through phenylalanine. Only the CDR3 portion is preserved as DNA: 48 bases, with reading frame beginning at the first base. TCR CDR3 regions were amplified from genomic DNA by multiplex PCR using the deep immunoSEQ assay. Genomic DNA extracted from each cell subset was distributed evenly over all wells of several immunoSEQ 96-well plates, and each plate served as one replicate. Each replicate PCR for sorted subsets received roughly 0.2 ug genomic DNA, equal to tens of thousands of T cell genomes. Purified libraries were measured with a Qubit 3.0 fluorometer, size-checked on a Bioanalyzer 2100, and measured again with the KAPA Library Quantification kit. A separate single-read 150-cycle Illumina NextSeq 550 flow cell was used to sequence each immunoSEQ 96-well plate. The published analysis was carried out like this. Because the immunoSEQ output held only junctional sequences and lacked quality scores, the filtering could not match the filtering applied to full-length reads. To assign V/J genes and CDR3, sequences were annotated against IMGT germline references using PyIR, a Python wrapper for IgBLAST v1.9. Any read was removed if the V/J assignment was weak (E-value above 1e-6), the CDR3 was missing, or the read contained stop codons, out-of-frame junctions, or ambiguous translated residues. V3J clonotypes were defined by identical inferred V gene, J gene, and CDR3 amino acid sequence. Percentage overlap between repertoires was computed as shared unique clonotypes divided by the size of the smaller repertoire. Three approaches were used to assess repertoire richness: RTK rarefaction, the Chao1 estimator, and Recon v2.1 estimates of unobserved clonotypes. Generation probabilities were computed with OLGA for all TCRbeta clonotypes obtained by the gDNA method from a handful of donors. TCRdb stores this immuneACCESS table with in-frame sequences only. Part of the clones is absent; in the studies checked, under half of the shortfall reflects unresolved V genes, and no reason is known for the rest. That table is the source of V, J and clone size, and D and trimming were worked out from the DNA. This sample has about 1.5 million clones in its table, and 96% of those were observed once. Approximately 1.1% of the sample comes from the top ten.

Healthy HIV-negative adults with no recently reported acute infections or vaccinations were included as donors. Every donor was a Caucasian adult living in Nashville, Tennessee, USA. CD4+ T cells were enriched by magnetic negative selection; naive cells were then positively selected on CD45RA, and the negative fraction formed the memory subset. Blood was collected by leukapheresis, and PBMCs were isolated by Ficoll-Histopaque density gradient centrifugation and then cryopreserved in liquid nitrogen vapor phase. Analytical flow cytometry was used to check the purity and quantity of every magnetically sorted T cell population. Each sorted fraction had its genomic DNA isolated and then quantified by UV absorbance on a Nanodrop 2000c. Beyond this particular receptor, the publication reports: Compared with non-shared clonotypes, clonotypes shared by all four sorted-subset donors had higher generation probabilities. Sampling was limited to blood, and TCR repertoires in tissue likely differ from TCR repertoires in blood. Estimated clonotype richness was generally larger for naive than for memory subsets. Based on pairwise subsampling, the degree of clonotype sharing among donors was expected to be affected by sequencing depth. Because the study included a small number of donors, the genetic and exposure-history diversity represented was limited. About 5% of naive CD4, 3.5% of naive CD8, about 2.4% of memory CD4, and 0.4% of memory CD8 clonotypes were shared across several donors. Rarefaction of sorted-subset datasets indicated incomplete sequencing despite the large sequencing depth.

This sequence was found in a man aged 30 to 45 in good health. The chain was built from TRBV6-1 and TRBJ1-5, with the D gene uncertain. Sequenced material: naive CD4+ T cells sorted from blood. The sample's cell subset or site label, decoded: CD45RA+ positively selected. The DNA sequence reads TGTGCCAGCAGTGATTCCTGGGTGGAGCTGTATCAGCCCCAGCATTTT. Translated, this gives CASSDSWVELYQPQHF.